This TCR beta chain is from a study of early stage breast cancer tumors (dated by TCRdb to the late 2010s). About the investigation overall: Of the approximately 16 invasive breast tumors, some twelve were found to be estrogen receptor-positive, progesterone receptor-positive and HER2-negative. About 65% of the 12 ER+/PR+/HER2- tumors were invasive ductal carcinomas, while the other four were invasive lobular carcinomas. Across all samples, 2 million to 3 million templates representing about 1 million unique clonotypes were detected. On average, each sample had about 9.9-fold read coverage.

There are 14 amino acids in the CDR3, from cysteine to phenylalanine inclusive. CDR3 DNA only is kept here, 42 bases in frame from base 1. V and J lose 3 bases and 3 bases, and a span of 8 bases separates them. Sequences MDHEN (CDR1) and SYDVKM (CDR2) are obtained from the germline V gene. Summary of the overall study and its limitations: Tumors showed about 2.3-fold higher T cell density and higher clonality than adjacent normal breast tissue. Chain pairing and functional markers such as CD4, CD8 and FOXP3 were missed by bulk genomic DNA sequencing of unsorted cells. Greater similarity was observed between blood and normal breast repertoires than between blood and tumor repertoires, and tumor was distinguished from normal in most of the 16 patients when each tissue was compared with blood. Because the cohort was small, analysis by tumor subtype was not possible. Enriched TCRB sequences shared across patients were found to be mostly commonly generated sequences that were unlikely to play an important role in the tumor microenvironment.

Dicing about 19-50 mg of tumor tissue typically produced more than 2.5 ug of DNA. The study profiled bulk TCR beta-chain repertoires in matched peripheral blood, tumor and adjacent normal breast tissue taken from fewer than 20 patients with early-stage breast cancer. Following resection, visually identified tumor tissue was excised and transferred into prechilled RNAlater. Using a TissueLyser II, about 17-55 mg of tumor tissue was diced and homogenized in RLTplus buffer with beta-mercaptoethanol and antifoaming agent. Genomic DNA was extracted with the Qiagen AllPrep DNA/RNA Mini kit. This clone appeared a few times. It has no known antigen specificity. Qualities for individual bases were not recorded, and no much larger clone is one base off. Each sample was amplified in two independent genomic DNA replicates, using roughly 0.51 ug for blood and roughly 1.5 ug for tumor or normal breast. Following the manufacturer's instructions, the ImmunoSeq Intro kit was used to carry out TCRB sequencing on genomic DNA. Multiplex PCR was run for roughly 31 cycles using proprietary primers and spike-in control sequences for absolute quantification. Single-end 150-bp reads were used to sequence an 87-bp fragment spanning the CDR3 plus the flanking V and J genes. Each lane of an Illumina MiSeq running version 3.0 chemistry carried seven multiplexed samples, with two replicates apiece. In the original analysis: The vendor's proprietary pipeline handled the raw data processing, merging both replicates into a single result for each sample. Clonotypes were defined as productive rearrangements sharing the V-gene family, CDR3 amino acid sequence and J-gene segment. Clonality was computed as 1 minus the normalized Shannon entropy (Pielou evenness) of TCRB abundances. T cell density was estimated by dividing total templates by the number of input cells inferred from the DNA input amount. Recon with default parameters was used to estimate total repertoire diversity and clonality. A clonotype counted as tumor-enriched if its abundance in tumor exceeded 0.1% and was at least 32-fold higher than its abundance in normal breast. The source is immuneACCESS, and TCRdb retained only in-frame sequences with V and J called. Part of the clones is not carried over; for the studies checked, unresolved V genes explain less than half of this, and the remainder is unexplained. For V, J and clone size, that table is used; D and trimming come from the DNA. The sample includes fewer than 9,000 clones, with 62% observed a single time. More than 6.5% of the sample is held by the ten biggest clonotypes.

Sample: breast tumor tissue. This sequence originates from a person aged 65 to 85 with breast cancer. The rearrangement combines TRBV28 with TRBJ1-4; no D gene can be assigned with confidence. CDR3 region: CASSFIGANEKLFF. The bases are TGTGCCAGCAGTTTTATCGGGGCTAATGAAAAACTGTTTTTT.